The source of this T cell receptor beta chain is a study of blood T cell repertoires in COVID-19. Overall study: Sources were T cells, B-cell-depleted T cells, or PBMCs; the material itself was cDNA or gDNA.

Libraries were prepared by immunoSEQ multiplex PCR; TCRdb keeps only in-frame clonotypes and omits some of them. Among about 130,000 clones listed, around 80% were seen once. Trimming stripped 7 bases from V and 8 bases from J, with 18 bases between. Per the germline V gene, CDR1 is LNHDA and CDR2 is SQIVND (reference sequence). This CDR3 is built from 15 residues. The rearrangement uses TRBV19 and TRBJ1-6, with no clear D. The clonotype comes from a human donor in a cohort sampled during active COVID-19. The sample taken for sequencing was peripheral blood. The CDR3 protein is CASTRSSGTDSPLHF. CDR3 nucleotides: TGTGCCAGTACCCGATCGTCAGGAACTGATTCACCCCTCCACTTT.